A single sample gave rise to the 18 T cell receptor beta chains below, sequenced in a study of blood T cell repertoires in COVID-19 (dated by TCRdb to 2019 to 2021). The method was the immunoSEQ multiplex PCR assay. The immuneACCESS repertoire file appears here via TCRdb, limited to in-frame rearrangements. These files lack a portion of the clones; in checked studies, under half of the deficit traces to unresolved V genes, and the cause of the others is not known. The sample contains about 390,000 clones, over 75% of them found a single time. About 2% of the sample is held by the ten biggest clonotypes. The specimen sequenced was peripheral blood. These receptors originate from a woman between 55 and 75 years old with COVID-19, enrolled during active disease.

This clone has a count of ten or more. The gene calls are TRBV7-8 and TRBJ1-6; 9 nucleotides align to TRBD1. The germline V gene has CDR1 SGHVS and CDR2 FQNEAQ. The CDR3 runs 15 residues. V trimming: 1 base; J trimming: 9 bases; junction bases outside the gene matches: 4. The chain's CDR3 is CASSLVQQGASPLHF. In DNA form, the CDR3 reads TGTGCCAGCAGCTTAGTGCAACAGGGGGCTTCACCCCTCCACTTT.

This clone was picked up one time. V usage is TRBV5-1 and J usage is TRBJ1-1; weak D call: TRBD1 (6 bases). Germline V gives CDR1 SGHRS, CDR2 YFSETQ. V was shortened by 3 bases and J by 7 bases, with 10 bases between the two germline ends. The CDR3 spans 12 residues. CDR3 sequence reads: CASSYGQSEAFF. In nucleotides, the CDR3 is TGCGCCAGCAGCTACGGACAGAGTGAAGCTTTCTTT.

The chain combines TRBV27 with TRBJ2-2; TRBD1 matches 9 bases. J gave up 3 bases and V 3 bases, and 2 bases lay outside the gene matches. The CDR3 totals 15 residues. Germline assignment: CDR1 MNHEY and CDR2 SMNVEV (reference sequence). CDR3 sequence reads: CASSLGQGYTGELFF. CDR3 nucleotides: TGTGCCAGCAGTTTGGGACAGGGCTACACCGGGGAGCTGTTTTTT.

The V and J genes are TRBV10-3 and TRBJ2-7, with 7 bases fitting TRBD1. Trimming removed 6 bases from V and 1 base from J; junction bases left unmatched: 9. This CDR3 has 15 amino acids. The germline gives CDR1 ENHRY, CDR2 SYGVKD. This chain's CDR3 is CAIRTDRAGSYEQYF. The CDR3 coding sequence is TGTGCCATCAGGACTGACAGGGCAGGGTCCTACGAGCAGTACTTC.

The CDR3 sequence: CASSIGSGGVLTQYF. The CDR3 nucleotides are TGTGCCAGTAGTATTGGTAGCGGGGGGGTTTTGACCCAGTACTTC. The chain employs TRBV19 and TRBJ2-5; 11 bases fit TRBD2. Unmatched junction bases numbered 7, after V lost 3 bases and J lost 7 bases. The CDR3 totals 15 residues. Germline-derived CDR1 and CDR2 are LNHDA and SQIVND (reference sequence).

This chain links TRBV10-2 with TRBJ1-1; D might be TRBD1 (5 bases). The germline V and J ends were trimmed by 2 bases and 5 bases, with 12 bases remaining between them. Germline CDR1 WSHSY, CDR2 SAAADI. This CDR3 is 14 amino acids long. The CDR3 here is CASSEGQLTTEAFF. DNA for the CDR3: TGCGCCAGCAGTGAGGGACAACTAACGACTGAAGCTTTCTTT.

The genes are TRBV2 and TRBJ2-7, with D possibly TRBD1 on 6 matching bases. Germline CDR1 reads SNHLY; CDR2 reads FYNNEI. The CDR3 covers 13 residues. V lost 4 bases, J lost 7 bases, and 14 bases lay in between. The CDR3 sequence is CASSVETGSEQYF. The CDR3 coding sequence is TGTGCCAGCAGTGTAGAAACAGGGAGTGAGCAGTACTTC.

CDR3 nucleotide sequence: TGTGCCAGCTCAGAACTGGGACAGGGGAACACAGATACGCAGTATTTT. Amino acid sequence: CASSELGQGNTDTQYF. This chain uses TRBV18 with TRBJ2-3; 10 positions agree with TRBD1. Germline V gene lookup returns CDR1 KGHSH and CDR2 LQKENI. The CDR3 contains 16 residues. The V gene end was trimmed by 5 bases and the J gene end by 2 bases; junction bases not matched to a gene: 7.

The chain is built from TRBV5-1 and TRBJ2-5, with TRBD2 matching 11 bases. CDR3 length: 14 amino acids. Germline V CDR1 and CDR2: SGHRS, YFSETQ. V dropped 7 bases and J dropped 5; count of bases not matched to a gene: 7. The CDR3 region has the DNA TGCGCCAGCGGCAATAGCGGGGGGGCCGAGACCCAGTACTTC. It yields the protein CASGNSGGAETQYF.

The V and J genes are TRBV2 and TRBJ1-1; 7 positions match TRBD1. Unmatched junction bases numbered 2, after V lost 5 bases and J lost 8 bases. The germline V gene has CDR1 SNHLY and CDR2 FYNNEI. This CDR3 spans 11 amino acids. The CDR3 region is CASSLDREAFF. CDR3 sequence (DNA): TGTGCCAGCAGTTTGGACAGGGAAGCTTTCTTT.

About this clone: A much bigger clone sits one base away, suggesting this may be a read error. The sample holds other DNA sequences that translate to the same CDR3. This rearrangement joins TRBV12-3 or TRBV12-4 to TRBJ2-7, with TRBD1 matching 8 bases. The CDR3 covers 12 residues. V was pared by 6 bases and J by 3 bases, with 1 base of the junction left unmatched. The CDR3 DNA reads as TGTGCCAGCAGCACAGGGGGCTACGAGCAGTACTTC. Its protein is CASSTGGYEQYF.

V usage is TRBV5-5 and J usage is TRBJ2-1; D might be TRBD2 (6 bases). The CDR3 sequence is 15 residues long. Trimming removed 2 bases from V and 6 bases from J, with 15 bases in between. Germline assignment: CDR1 SGHKS and CDR2 YYEKEE (reference sequence). CDR3 residues: CASSFVDGGANEQFF. CDR3 DNA sequence: TGTGCCAGCAGCTTTGTGGACGGAGGGGCCAATGAGCAGTTCTTC.

This clone was recorded once. The chain combines TRBV3-1 (or the pseudogene TRBV3-2) with TRBJ2-5, with D perhaps TRBD1 (5 bases). Germline assignment: CDR1 LGHDT and CDR2 YNNKEL (reference sequence). Deletions cut 5 bases from V and 4 bases from J, with 11 bases between. The CDR3 is made up of 13 amino acids. The CDR3 protein is CASSTRVPETQYF. In nucleotides, the CDR3 is TGTGCCAGCAGCACCAGGGTCCCAGAGACCCAGTACTTC.

The chain recombines TRBV7-3 with TRBJ1-1; TRBD1 agrees at 7 bases. The J segment lost 8 bases and the V segment lost 5 bases, leaving 8 bases of the junction unmatched. Germline CDR1 is SGHTA and CDR2 is FQGTGA. The CDR3 is 13 amino acids. This chain's CDR3 is CASSATTGREAFF. CDR3 bases: TGTGCCAGCAGCGCGACGACAGGGAGGGAAGCTTTCTTT.

The rearrangement uses TRBV5-1 and TRBJ1-2; tentatively, D is TRBD1 (6 bases). The V end lost 5 bases, the J end lost 3 bases, and 11 bases lay between the germline ends. The germline V gene has CDR1 SGHRS and CDR2 YFSETQ. This CDR3 has 13 residues. CDR3 sequence: CASSYRADYGYTF. The CDR3 bases are TGCGCCAGCAGTTACAGGGCTGACTATGGCTACACCTTC.

The chain combines TRBV3-1 (or the pseudogene TRBV3-2) with TRBJ1-2, with 7 bases lining up with TRBD1. The V gene's germline CDR1 is LGHDT and CDR2 YNNKEL (reference sequence). The junction had 3 bases not matched to a gene; V was cut back by 4 bases and J by 4 bases. This CDR3 contains 13 residues. CDR3 sequence reads: CASSRQGGYGYTF. The CDR3, as DNA: TGTGCCAGCAGCCGACAGGGAGGCTATGGCTACACCTTC.

The V and J genes are TRBV5-1 and TRBJ2-7; 8 bases map to TRBD2. CDR3 length equals 14 residues. Germline trimming cut 4 bases from V and 3 bases from J; bases unmatched to any gene: 6. Germline CDR1 SGHRS, CDR2 YFSETQ. The CDR3 is CASSVSGGDYEQYF. CDR3 coding DNA: TGCGCCAGCAGCGTCAGCGGGGGAGACTACGAGCAGTACTTC.

This chain connects TRBV6-4 to TRBJ1-4; 9 bases match TRBD1. The CDR3 contains 19 residues. Trimming took 0 bases from V and 0 from J; bases not matched to a gene: 8. The germline CDR1 and CDR2 sequences are MRHNA and SNTAGT. As DNA, the CDR3 is TGTGCCAGCAGTGACTCGATCGGTACAGGGGGCCCAACTAATGAAAAACTGTTTTTT. Encoded protein: CASSDSIGTGGPTNEKLFF.